These 32 T cell receptor beta chains came from one sample sequenced in a study of graft-versus-host responses after intestinal transplantation. TCRdb keeps only in-frame clones here, not all; method: immunoSEQ multiplex PCR. The table includes 50,000 to 60,000 clones, around 90% detected once. Antigen specificity for these receptors is unknown. Sample: unstimulated CD4+ T cells sorted from spleen or lymph node cells, taken before transplant. These receptors were obtained from a human donor who was the organ donor for an intestinal transplant.

The CDR3 protein is CASSQYGRGAANEKLFF. CDR3 nucleotide sequence: TGCGCCAGCAGCCAATACGGCCGGGGGGCCGCTAATGAAAAACTGTTTTTT. The V and J genes are TRBV4-3 and TRBJ1-4, with D possibly matching TRBD1 (6 bases). CDR1 is LGHNA, CDR2 YSLEER, per germline. CDR3 length equals 17 residues. V dropped 2 bases and J dropped 3 bases, with 16 bases sitting between them.

This chain links TRBV2 with TRBJ2-5; 7 bases fit TRBD2. V gave up 3 bases and J gave up 4 bases; unmatched junction bases: 11. The CDR3 has 16 amino acids. Germline V lookup: CDR1 SNHLY, CDR2 FYNNEI. The CDR3 bases are TGTGCCAGCAGTGATTTGGGGGAGGGCCCTCCAGAGACCCAGTACTTC. Encoded protein: CASSDLGEGPPETQYF. Looking up the rest from reference TRBV2 and TRBJ2-5 gives the full variable domain: EPEVTQTPSHQVTQMGQEVILRCVPISNHLYFYWYRQILGQKVEFLVSFYNNEISEKSEIFDDQFSVERPDGSNFTLKIRSTKLEDSAMYFCASSDLGEGPPETQYFGPGTRLLVL.

This chain connects TRBV19 to TRBJ1-3; D perhaps matches TRBD1 (5 bases). Trimming removed 7 bases from V and 2 bases from J, with 9 bases in between. Germline assignment: CDR1 LNHDA and CDR2 SQIVND (reference sequence). This CDR3 is built from 13 residues. CDR3: CASKGLTGNTIYF. The CDR3 DNA follows: TGTGCCAGTAAGGGGTTGACTGGAAACACCATATATTTT.

This chain uses TRBV6-5 with TRBJ2-1; weak D call: TRBD2 (5 bases). The V gene lost 0 bases and the J gene lost 4 bases, with 7 bases spanning the gap. The CDR3 is 14 amino acids. Looked up from germline, CDR1 is MNHEY and CDR2 is SVGAGI. CDR3 protein: CASSYSEVYNEQFF. As DNA, the CDR3 is TGTGCCAGCAGTTACTCGGAGGTATACAATGAGCAGTTCTTC.

This clone appeared once. This chain connects TRBV27 to TRBJ1-2, with D unresolved. CDR1 MNHEY and CDR2 SMNVEV come from the germline V gene (reference sequence). V lost 4 bases and J lost 1, with 7 bases in between. CDR3 length: 13 amino acids. CDR3 residues: CASSSGLNYGYTF. CDR3 in DNA: TGTGCCAGCAGTTCCGGCCTTAACTATGGCTACACCTTC.

This chain joins TRBV5-1 and TRBJ1-2; D gene unclear. The CDR3 totals 13 residues. Germline V gene data show CDR1 as SGHRS and CDR2 as YFSETQ. With 2 bases removed from V and 2 bases from J, the gap between germline ends came to 7 bases. The CDR3 protein is CASSLFVNYGYTF. DNA for the CDR3: TGCGCCAGCAGCTTATTCGTGAACTATGGCTACACCTTC.

The gene calls are TRBV21-1 and TRBJ1-5; TRBD1 is taken as the D call from the table, unchecked against the DNA. TRBV21-1 is annotated as a pseudogene. This CDR3 has 16 amino acids. The CDR3 spells CASSKGAGGSNQPQHF. As DNA, the CDR3 is TGTGCCAGCAGCAAAGGAGCAGGGGGAAGCAATCAGCCCCAGCATTTT.

The V gene is TRBV28, the J gene TRBJ1-2, with D possibly being TRBD1 (6 bases). The V gene's germline CDR1 is MDHEN and CDR2 SYDVKM. This CDR3 has 14 residues. V was trimmed by 3 bases and J by 3 bases, leaving 11 bases between them. CDR3 DNA sequence: TGTGCCAGCAGTTTTACCGACAGGTACTATGGCTACACCTTC. Residues: CASSFTDRYYGYTF.

The J gene is TRBJ1-4, the V gene TRBV19; D uncertain. The CDR3 length is 16 residues. Trimming stripped 4 bases from V and 0 bases from J, with 12 bases between. The V gene's germline CDR1 is LNHDA and CDR2 SQIVND (reference sequence). The DNA for the CDR3 is TGTGCCAGTAGTACATGGGGAGATGCAACTAATGAAAAACTGTTTTTT. Its translation: CASSTWGDATNEKLFF.

The J gene is TRBJ2-2, the V gene TRBV4-1; 10 bases map to TRBD1. Germline trimming cut 2 bases from V and 6 bases from J; bases unmatched to any gene: 3. CDR3 size: 15 residues. CDR1 MGHRA and CDR2 YSYEKL come from the germline V gene. The CDR3 spells CASSQPGQGAGELFF. Written as DNA, the CDR3 is TGCGCCAGCAGCCAACCCGGACAGGGGGCCGGGGAGCTGTTTTTT.

The table lists this clone with a count of one. The chain is built from TRBV4-2 and TRBJ2-3, with 9 bases identical to TRBD2. The CDR3 contains 16 residues. The germline CDR1 and CDR2 sequences are LGHNA and YNFKEQ. V was pared by 0 bases and J by 1 base, with 2 bases of the junction left unmatched. The CDR3 here is CASSQESGRRTDTQYF. The DNA of the CDR3 is TGTGCCAGCAGCCAAGAGAGCGGGAGGCGCACAGATACGCAGTATTTT.

The V gene is TRBV5-1, the J gene TRBJ2-5, with 8 bases matching TRBD2. This CDR3 has 14 amino acids. J gave up 2 bases and V 7 bases, and 7 bases lay outside the gene matches. Germline V gene lookup returns CDR1 SGHRS and CDR2 YFSETQ. The CDR3 nucleotides are TGCGCCAGCGCCCCTAGCGGGTGGCAAGAGACCCAGTACTTC. Its translation: CASAPSGWQETQYF.

The CDR3 spells CASSPNQGGGETQYF. CDR3 DNA sequence: TGTGCCAGCAGCCCCAATCAGGGGGGGGGAGAGACCCAGTACTTC. The chain carries TRBV7-9 and TRBJ2-5; D assignment may be TRBD1 or TRBD2 (7 bases each). CDR3 length: 15 amino acids. V was trimmed by 5 bases and J by 4 bases, leaving 17 bases between them. Per the germline V gene, CDR1 is SEHNR and CDR2 is FQNEAQ (reference sequence).

The V gene is TRBV11-2, the J gene TRBJ2-5, with 13 bases fitting TRBD2. The V segment lost 5 bases and the J segment 7 bases; nucleotides outside the gene matches: 7. Germline CDR1 reads SGHAT; CDR2 reads FQNNGV. The CDR3 length is 15 residues. Here the CDR3 DNA reads TGTGCCAGCAGCCCGGGACTAGCGGGACGCGGGACCCAGTACTTC. This codes for CASSPGLAGRGTQYF.

The chain is built from TRBV7-3 and TRBJ2-3; 8 nucleotides line up with TRBD1. This CDR3 has 14 amino acids. Germline V gene data show CDR1 as SGHTA and CDR2 as FQGTGA. V was clipped by 4 bases and J by 1 base; unmatched bases: 1. In DNA form, the CDR3 reads TGTGCCAGCAGCTGGGGACAGGGCACAGATACGCAGTATTTT. It specifies CASSWGQGTDTQYF.

This clone was counted between two and nine times. The V call is TRBV25-1, the J call TRBJ1-5; D is unresolved. This CDR3 is built from 14 residues. Germline CDR1 and CDR2: MGHDK and SYGVNS. Trimming took off 2 bases at V and 4 bases at J, with 9 bases between the two ends. The CDR3 DNA is TGTGCCAGCAGTGAAGCTGGGCCGAATCAGCCCCAGCATTTT. Translating it yields CASSEAGPNQPQHF.

The rearrangement links TRBV5-1 to TRBJ2-2; D unresolved. The ends were cut back, 2 bases at V and 2 bases at J, with 7 bases in the middle. The CDR3 runs to 14 residues. Germline V gene lookup returns CDR1 SGHRS and CDR2 YFSETQ. CDR3 residues: CASSFGGNTGELFF. Here the CDR3 DNA reads TGCGCCAGCAGCTTCGGCGGAAACACCGGGGAGCTGTTTTTT.

V is TRBV7-5 and J is TRBJ1-4. TRBV7-5 is tagged as a pseudogene. This CDR3 region has 12 residues. CDR3 sequence reads: CASSFGNEKLFF. In DNA form, the CDR3 reads TGTGCCAGCAGCTTTGGTAATGAAAAACTGTTTTTT.

J is TRBJ1-5 and V is TRBV5-8, with TRBD1 matching over 7 bases. Germline values: CDR1 SGHTS, CDR2 YDEGEE. The CDR3 is 19 residues long. Germline trimming cut 5 bases from V and 1 base from J; bases unmatched to any gene: 18. The CDR3: CASSFATGTEGRSNQPQHF. For the CDR3, the DNA is TGTGCCAGCAGTTTTGCTACCGGGACAGAGGGCCGAAGCAATCAGCCCCAGCATTTT.

The CDR3 is CASSYSKDAQYF. CDR3 in DNA: TGTGCCAGCAGTTACTCGAAGGACGCGCAGTATTTT. V and J are TRBV6-5 and TRBJ2-3; D remains ambiguous. In germline, CDR1 is MNHEY, CDR2 SVGAGI. Trimming took 0 bases from V and 10 from J, leaving 8 bases between them. The CDR3 runs to 12 residues.

The V and J genes are TRBV29-1 and TRBJ2-3; 13 bases are a match to TRBD2. Germline CDR1 reads SQVTM; CDR2 reads ANQGSEA. V was pared by 2 bases and J by 4 bases, with 3 bases of the junction left unmatched. This CDR3 is 15 amino acids long. The CDR3, as DNA: TGCAGCGTTGAACGCGGACTAGCGGGAGCAGATACGCAGTATTTT. It yields the protein CSVERGLAGADTQYF.

The chain is built from TRBV18 and TRBJ2-5; the match to TRBD2 covers 13 bases. Germline V gene lookup returns CDR1 KGHSH and CDR2 LQKENI. J was trimmed by 2 bases and V by 0 bases; bases with no gene match: 0. This CDR3 contains 16 residues. CDR3 DNA sequence: TGTGCCAGCTCACCACCGACTAGCGGGAGGCAAGAGACCCAGTACTTC. Protein: CASSPPTSGRQETQYF.

The J gene is TRBJ2-4, the V gene TRBV5-5; TRBD1 might be the D (5 bases). Germline CDR1 SGHKS, CDR2 YYEKEE (reference sequence). V was clipped by 3 bases and J by 1 base, with 14 bases between them. The CDR3 runs 16 residues. The CDR3 sequence: CASSSQDSPAKNIQYF. CDR3 in DNA: TGTGCCAGCAGCTCCCAAGACAGCCCCGCCAAAAACATTCAGTACTTC.

A single count supports this clone. The rearrangement links TRBV9 to TRBJ2-1, with TRBD2 matching 9 bases. V shed 3 bases and J 12 bases; nucleotides not matched to a gene: 10. Germline CDR1 reads SGDLS; CDR2 reads YYNGEE. The CDR3 has 14 residues. CDR3 DNA: TGTGCCAGCAGCGAGGGCGGGAGGGATATCCGGCAGTTCTTC. Its translation: CASSEGGRDIRQFF.

The chain employs TRBV12-5 and TRBJ2-5; 9 bases fit TRBD2. Losses at the gene ends were 6 bases for V and 5 bases for J; bases not matched to a gene: 7. Germline lookup yields CDR1 LGHNT and CDR2 FRNRAP. This CDR3 comprises 14 residues. As DNA, the CDR3 is TGTGCTAGTGGAGAAGCGGGAGGAGGGGAGACCCAGTACTTC. As protein: CASGEAGGGETQYF.

The chain recombines TRBV2 with TRBJ1-2; a possible D gene is TRBD1 (5 bases). CDR3 length equals 15 residues. The germline V and J ends were trimmed by 4 bases and 0 bases, with 12 bases remaining between them. In germline, CDR1 is SNHLY, CDR2 FYNNEI. CDR3 coding DNA: TGTGCCAGCAGTGTTATAGGGGTAGCTAACTATGGCTACACCTTC. Translating gives CASSVIGVANYGYTF. Together with reference TRBV2 and TRBJ1-2, the CDR3 gives the full variable domain: EPEVTQTPSHQVTQMGQEVILRCVPISNHLYFYWYRQILGQKVEFLVSFYNNEISEKSEIFDDQFSVERPDGSNFTLKIRSTKLEDSAMYFCASSVIGVANYGYTFGSGTRLTVV.

The chain employs TRBV11-2 and TRBJ2-5; 10 positions match TRBD2. The CDR3 runs to 17 residues. With 1 base clipped from V and 2 bases from J, the junction kept 7 bases outside the gene matches. Germline CDR1 is SGHAT and CDR2 is FQNNGV. The CDR3: CASSLALLAGRQETQYF. The CDR3 region has the DNA TGTGCCAGCAGCTTAGCCCTACTAGCGGGACGTCAAGAGACCCAGTACTTC.

This clone appeared a few times. The chain combines TRBV28 with TRBJ2-7; D is ambiguous. Looked up from germline, CDR1 is MDHEN and CDR2 is SYDVKM. V lost 0 bases and J 1 base, leaving 4 bases between the germline ends. The CDR3 spans 13 residues. The CDR3 is CASSLWTSYEQYF. The CDR3 DNA sequence: TGTGCCAGCAGTTTATGGACGTCCTACGAGCAGTACTTC.

This clone came up once. The chain uses TRBV19 and TRBJ1-5; 7 nucleotides match TRBD1. This CDR3 has 17 amino acids. V dropped 5 bases and J dropped 6; count of bases not matched to a gene: 16. The germline V gene encodes CDR1 LNHDA and CDR2 SQIVND (reference sequence). CDR3 DNA sequence: TGTGCCAGTAGTCCCGACAGGGTCGTTTCCCTTGGTCAGCCCCAGCATTTT. It codes for CASSPDRVVSLGQPQHF. The variable domain in full, with the rest retrieved from reference TRBV19 and TRBJ1-5, is DGGITQSPKYLFRKEGQNVTLSCEQNLNHDAMYWYRQDPGQGLRLIYYSQIVNDFQKGDIAEGYSVSREKKESFPLTVTSAQKNPTAFYLCASSPDRVVSLGQPQHFGDGTRLSIL.

The chain combines TRBV11-3 with TRBJ2-7; TRBD2 aligns across 9 bases. The ends lost 4 bases at V and 5 bases at J; junction bases unmatched: 3. Germline V CDR1 and CDR2: SGHNT, YENEEA. This CDR3 region has 13 residues. The CDR3 coding sequence is TGTGCCAGCAGCTCCGGGACTAGCAACGAGCAGTACTTC. Translating it yields CASSSGTSNEQYF.

J is TRBJ1-2 and V is TRBV10-3; D might be TRBD1 (5 bases). V gave up 4 bases and J gave up 4 bases, with 10 bases separating them. This CDR3 region has 13 residues. The germline gives CDR1 ENHRY, CDR2 SYGVKD. CDR3 DNA sequence: TGTGCCATCAGTGCTGCGGGGGTCTATGGCTACACCTTC. Residues: CAISAAGVYGYTF.

The rearrangement joins TRBV7-9 to TRBJ1-2; no reliable D call. The CDR3 has 12 residues. Trimming took off 1 base at V and 8 bases at J, with 8 bases between the two ends. Germline CDR1 and CDR2: SEHNR and FQNEAQ (reference sequence). CDR3 in DNA: TGTGCCAGCAGCTTAGTGGTGGGGGGCTACACCTTC. As protein: CASSLVVGGYTF.